This TCR beta chain was sequenced for a study of blood T cell repertoires in COVID-19. Study details: T cells, B-cell-depleted T cells, or PBMCs provided the cDNA or gDNA that served as material.

Measured with immunoSEQ multiplex PCR; TCRdb has only the in-frame clones, and not every one. The sample consists of fewer than 120,000 clones, 88% of them appearing once. The J segment lost 5 bases and the V segment lost 4 bases, leaving 6 bases of the junction unmatched. CDR1 LNHDA and CDR2 SQIVND come from the germline V gene (reference sequence). This CDR3 contains 15 residues. Material: peripheral blood. The receptor comes from a woman between 45 and 60 years old with acute or convalescent COVID-19. The chain couples TRBV19 to TRBJ2-7, with 12 bases identical to TRBD1. CDR3 coding DNA: TGTGCCAGTAGTAACGCCGGGACAGGGGGCGACGAGCAGTACTTC. Its translation: CASSNAGTGGDEQYF. The whole variable domain, remainder taken from reference TRBV19 and TRBJ2-7, is DGGITQSPKYLFRKEGQNVTLSCEQNLNHDAMYWYRQDPGQGLRLIYYSQIVNDFQKGDIAEGYSVSREKKESFPLTVTSAQKNPTAFYLCASSNAGTGGDEQYFGPGTRLTVT.